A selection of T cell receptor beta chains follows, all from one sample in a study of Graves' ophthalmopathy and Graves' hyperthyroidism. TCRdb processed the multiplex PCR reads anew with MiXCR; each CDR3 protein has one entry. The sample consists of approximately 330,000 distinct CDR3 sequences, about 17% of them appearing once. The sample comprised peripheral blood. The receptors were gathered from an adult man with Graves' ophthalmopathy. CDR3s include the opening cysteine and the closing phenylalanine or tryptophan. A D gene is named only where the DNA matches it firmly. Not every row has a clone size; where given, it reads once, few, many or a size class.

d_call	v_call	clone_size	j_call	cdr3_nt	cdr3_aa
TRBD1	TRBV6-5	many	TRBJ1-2	TGTGCCAGCAGCCGGGGACAGGGAGGGGACTATGGCTACACCTTC	CASSRGQGGDYGYTF
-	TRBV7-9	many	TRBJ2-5	TGTGCCAGCAGCCCCCGGGTGGGAATTCGGCAAGAGACCCAGTACTTC	CASSPRVGIRQETQYF
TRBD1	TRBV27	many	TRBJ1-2	TGTGCCAGCAGTCTCTCGAGGACAGGGAGCCTCGGTGGCTACACCTTC	CASSLSRTGSLGGYTF
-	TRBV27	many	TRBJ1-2	TGTGCCAGCAGTCTTGGAGTGGCAAATGGCTACACCTTC	CASSLGVANGYTF
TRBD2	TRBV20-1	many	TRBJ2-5	TGCAGTGCTAGAGGCTGGGAGGGGACTAGCCAAGAGACCCAGTACTTC	CSARGWEGTSQETQYF
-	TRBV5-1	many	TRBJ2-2	TGCGCCAGCAGCTTGGATTCAGGTGTCACCGGGGAGCTGTTTTTT	CASSLDSGVTGELFF
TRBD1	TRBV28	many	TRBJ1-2	TGTGCCAGCAGTTCGAACACCCTACAGGGGTTTGGTGGCTACACCTTC	CASSSNTLQGFGGYTF
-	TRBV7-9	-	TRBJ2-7	TGTGCCACGGGGCTGGGAAGCTCCTACGAGCAGTGCTTC	CATGLGSSYEQCF
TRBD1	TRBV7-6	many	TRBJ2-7	TGTGCCAGCAGCTTACAGGGGGCCTACGAGCAGTACTTC	CASSLQGAYEQYF
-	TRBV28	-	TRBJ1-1	TGTGCCAGCAGCCCAGCCACACAAGCTTTCTTT	CASSPATQAFF
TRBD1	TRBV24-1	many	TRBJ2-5	TGTGCCACCAGTGAGCCGGGACAGGGATCGGAAGAGACCCAGTACTTC	CATSEPGQGSEETQYF
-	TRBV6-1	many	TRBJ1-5	TGTGCCAGCAGCAACAGGGTAGAGCCCCAGCATTTT	CASSNRVEPQHF
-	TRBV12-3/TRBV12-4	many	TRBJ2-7	TGTGCCAGCAGTTTAGCCCCCGGGGGCCGTCGCTACGAGCAGTACTTC	CASSLAPGGRRYEQYF
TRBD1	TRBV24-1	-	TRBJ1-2	TGTGCCACCAGTGAAACAGGGGGTGAAGGCTACACCTTC	CATSETGGEGYTF
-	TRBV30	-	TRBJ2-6	TGTGCCTGGTTGAGGGACCCTGGGGCCAACGTCCTGACTTTC	CAWLRDPGANVLTF
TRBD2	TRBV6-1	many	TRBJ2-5	TGTGCCAGCAGTGAAGGGACTAGCGGGAGAGAGACCCAGTACTTC	CASSEGTSGRETQYF
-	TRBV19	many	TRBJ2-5	TGTGCCAGTAGGAACGGGGACGGAGAAGACGAGACCCAGTACTTC	CASRNGDGEDETQYF
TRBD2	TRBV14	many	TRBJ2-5	TGTGCCAGCAGCCAAGATCCTGAGACTAGCGGGAGAAACCAAGAGACCCAGTACTTC	CASSQDPETSGRNQETQYF
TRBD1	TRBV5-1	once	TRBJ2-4	TGCGCCAGCAGCTCCTCCGGGACAGGGGAAAACATTCAGTACTTC	CASSSSGTGENIQYF
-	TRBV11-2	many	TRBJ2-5	TGTGCCAGCAGCGACGGGGCAGACTACCAAGAGACCCAGTACTTC	CASSDGADYQETQYF
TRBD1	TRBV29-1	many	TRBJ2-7	TGCAGCGTACATAATACCGGGACAGGATCTCTAACGCGGTACGAGCAGTACTTC	CSVHNTGTGSLTRYEQYF
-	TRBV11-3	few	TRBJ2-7	TGTGCCAGCAGCTTATACCCCGGGGGCGCTTACGAGCAGTACTTC	CASSLYPGGAYEQYF
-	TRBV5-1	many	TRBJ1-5	TGCGCCAGCAGCTTGGCCCCAGACAGAAATCAGCCCCAGCATTTT	CASSLAPDRNQPQHF
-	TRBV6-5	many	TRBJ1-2	TGTGCCAGCAGTTACACCCCCGGACAGTTAAACTATGGCTACACCTTC	CASSYTPGQLNYGYTF
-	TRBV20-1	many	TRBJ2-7	TGCAGTGCCTCGGGCCGGGTGCAGTACTTC	CSASGRVQYF
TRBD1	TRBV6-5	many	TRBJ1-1	TGTGCCAGCAGTTACCACAGGGGCATGAACACTGAAGCTTTCTTT	CASSYHRGMNTEAFF
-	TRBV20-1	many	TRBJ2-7	TGCAGTGCTAGAATCGATGGGACACCCTACGAGCAGTACTTC	CSARIDGTPYEQYF
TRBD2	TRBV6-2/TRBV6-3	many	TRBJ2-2	TGTGCCAGCAGGGGTAATATAGCGGGAACGAACACCGGGGAGCTGTTTTTT	CASRGNIAGTNTGELFF
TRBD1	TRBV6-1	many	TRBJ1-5	TGTGCCAGCAGTGAAAGGGACAGGGAAAGGGGCCCCCAGCATTTT	CASSERDRERGPQHF
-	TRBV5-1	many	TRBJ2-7	TGCGCCAGCAGGCCGGACTCCTACGAGCAGTACTTC	CASRPDSYEQYF
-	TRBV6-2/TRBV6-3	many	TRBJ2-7	TGTGCCAGCAGTTACAGGGCGGCGGGGTCCGGCGAGCAGTACTTC	CASSYRAAGSGEQYF
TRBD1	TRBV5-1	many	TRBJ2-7	TGCGCCAGCAGCCCCCGGACAGGGACACCCTACGAGCAGTACTTC	CASSPRTGTPYEQYF
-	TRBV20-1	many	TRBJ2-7	TGCAGTGCTAGAGATGTGCAGGGTTCATTCTACGAGCAGTACTTC	CSARDVQGSFYEQYF
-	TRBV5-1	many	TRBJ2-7	TGCGCCAGCAGCTTGGCCCTGGGGACATACGGGGGCGAACAGTACGAGCAGTACTTC	CASSLALGTYGGEQYEQYF
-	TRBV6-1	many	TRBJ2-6	TGTGCCAGCAGTGAAGTGGTGAAGAGGCTGGCTGGGGCCAACGTCCTGACTTTC	CASSEVVKRLAGANVLTF
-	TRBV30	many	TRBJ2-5	TGTGCCTGGGCTAGGCGGGAGACCCAGTACTTC	CAWARRETQYF
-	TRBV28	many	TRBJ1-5	TGTGCCAGCAGTCCTTATACAGGGATTTATCAGCCCCAGCATTTT	CASSPYTGIYQPQHF
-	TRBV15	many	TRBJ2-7	TGTGCCACCAGCAGAGAACGCGGACAGTCCTACGAGCAGTACTTC	CATSRERGQSYEQYF
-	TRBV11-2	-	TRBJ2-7	TGTGCCAGCAGCATTCAAGGGAAGACGCAGTACTTC	CASSIQGKTQYF
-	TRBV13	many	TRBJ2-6	TGTGCCAGCAGCTGGAGGGGGGCTGGGGCCAACGTCCTGACTTTC	CASSWRGAGANVLTF
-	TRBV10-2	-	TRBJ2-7	TGCGCCAGCAGTGATCCCCGAGTCGGGGTTGTCCACGAGCAGTCCTTC	CASSDPRVGVVHEQSF
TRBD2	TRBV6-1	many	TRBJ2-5	TGTGCCAGCAGTGACCCGACTAGCGGGGGCTACCAAGAGACCCAGTACTTC	CASSDPTSGGYQETQYF
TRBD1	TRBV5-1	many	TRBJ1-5	TGCGCCAGCAGCTGGGGACAGGGGAAAGATCAGCCCCAGCATTTT	CASSWGQGKDQPQHF
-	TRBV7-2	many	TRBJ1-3	TGTGCCAGCAGCTTCTCGAGGGGTGGAAACACCATATATTTT	CASSFSRGGNTIYF
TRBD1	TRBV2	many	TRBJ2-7	TGTGCCAGCAGCATTAACAGGGGGGCCTACGAGCAGTACTTC	CASSINRGAYEQYF
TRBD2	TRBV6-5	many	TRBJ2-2	TGTGCCAGCAGTTACGTAGTAGCGGGACCCACCGGGGAGCTGTTTTTT	CASSYVVAGPTGELFF
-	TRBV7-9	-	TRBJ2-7	TGTGCCAGCAGCTTAAATGAGGAGCAGTACTTC	CASSLNEEQYF